The entry below describes one TCR beta chain. The cohort comprised adults aged about 18 to 90 years residing in about 25 US areas. Participants had their cohort set by participant-reported clinical history. Before being deemed recovered, Cohort 3 donors had two negative PCRs, clearance, or symptom resolution. These data are taken from a study of blood T cell repertoires in COVID-19. J was trimmed by 0 bases and V by 4 bases; bases with no gene match: 13. The CDR3 is 17 amino acids. Germline CDR1 is SQVTM and CDR2 is ANQGSEA. Sequenced by immunoSEQ multiplex PCR; TCRdb stores in-frame clones only, minus some. The repertoire has more than 200,000 clones, 84% of them found once; the top ten carry around 1.8%.

Sequencing used PBMCs or T cells enriched from blood (not recorded which). This sequence joins TRBV29-1 and TRBJ2-7; TRBD2 matches at 9 bases. This TCR came from a man aged 55 to 69 who had recovered from COVID-19. The CDR3: CSVGQTSGEKSSYEQYF. As DNA, the CDR3 is TGCAGCGTTGGTCAGACTAGCGGTGAAAAGAGCTCCTACGAGCAGTACTTC.